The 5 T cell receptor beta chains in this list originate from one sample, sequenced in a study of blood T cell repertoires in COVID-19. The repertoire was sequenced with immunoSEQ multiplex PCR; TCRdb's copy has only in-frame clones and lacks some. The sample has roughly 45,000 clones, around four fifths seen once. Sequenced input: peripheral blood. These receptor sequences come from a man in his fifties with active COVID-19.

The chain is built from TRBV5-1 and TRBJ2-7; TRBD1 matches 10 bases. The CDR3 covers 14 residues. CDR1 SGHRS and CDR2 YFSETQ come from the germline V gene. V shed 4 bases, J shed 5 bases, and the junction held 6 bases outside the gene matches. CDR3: CASSQGQGPHEQYF. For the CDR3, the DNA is TGCGCCAGCAGCCAGGGACAGGGGCCCCACGAGCAGTACTTC.

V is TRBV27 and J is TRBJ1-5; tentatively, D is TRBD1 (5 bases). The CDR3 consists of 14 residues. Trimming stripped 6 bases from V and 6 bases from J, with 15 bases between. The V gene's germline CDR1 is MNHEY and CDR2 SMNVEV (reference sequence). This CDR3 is CASSLYGGSQPQHF. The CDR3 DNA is TGTGCCAGCAGCCTCTACGGGGGTAGTCAGCCCCAGCATTTT.

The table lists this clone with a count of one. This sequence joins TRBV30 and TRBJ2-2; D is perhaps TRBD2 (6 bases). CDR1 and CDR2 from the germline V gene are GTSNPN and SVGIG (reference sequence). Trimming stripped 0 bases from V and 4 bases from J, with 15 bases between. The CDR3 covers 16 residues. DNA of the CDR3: TGTGCCTGGAGTGTACGTAGCCTCGGGGGCACCGGGGAGCTGTTTTTT. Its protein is CAWSVRSLGGTGELFF.

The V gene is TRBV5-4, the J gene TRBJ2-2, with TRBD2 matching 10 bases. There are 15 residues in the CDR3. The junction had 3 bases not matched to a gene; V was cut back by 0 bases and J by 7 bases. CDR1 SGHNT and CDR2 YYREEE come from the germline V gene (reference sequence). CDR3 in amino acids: CASSLDSSGGGELFF. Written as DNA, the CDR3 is TGTGCCAGCAGCTTGGACTCTAGCGGGGGCGGGGAGCTGTTTTTT.

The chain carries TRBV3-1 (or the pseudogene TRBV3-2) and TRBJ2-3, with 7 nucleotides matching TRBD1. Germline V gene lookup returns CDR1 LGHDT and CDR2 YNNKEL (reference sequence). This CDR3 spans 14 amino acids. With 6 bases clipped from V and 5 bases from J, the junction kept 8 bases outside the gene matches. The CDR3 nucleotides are TGTGCCAGCAGAAGACAGGGCGAGAGAGATACGCAGTATTTT. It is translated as CASRRQGERDTQYF.